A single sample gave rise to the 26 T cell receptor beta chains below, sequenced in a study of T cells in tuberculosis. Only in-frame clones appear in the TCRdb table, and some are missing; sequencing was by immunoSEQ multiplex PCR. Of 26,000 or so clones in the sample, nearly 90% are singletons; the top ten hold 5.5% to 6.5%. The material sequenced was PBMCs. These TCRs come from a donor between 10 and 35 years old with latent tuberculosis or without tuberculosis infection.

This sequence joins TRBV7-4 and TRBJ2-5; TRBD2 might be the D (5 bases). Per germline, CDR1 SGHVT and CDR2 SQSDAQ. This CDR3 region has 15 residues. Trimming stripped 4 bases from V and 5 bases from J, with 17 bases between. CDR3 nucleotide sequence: TGTGCCAGCAGCTCGACTACTGGTATCCGGGAGACCCAGTACTTC. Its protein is CASSSTTGIRETQYF.

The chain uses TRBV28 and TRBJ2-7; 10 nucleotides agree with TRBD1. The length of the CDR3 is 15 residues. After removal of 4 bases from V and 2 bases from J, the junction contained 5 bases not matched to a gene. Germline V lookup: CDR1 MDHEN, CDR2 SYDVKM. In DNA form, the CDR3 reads TGTGCCAGCAGTTCGGGGGGACAGGGGACCTACGAGCAGTACTTC. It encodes CASSSGGQGTYEQYF.

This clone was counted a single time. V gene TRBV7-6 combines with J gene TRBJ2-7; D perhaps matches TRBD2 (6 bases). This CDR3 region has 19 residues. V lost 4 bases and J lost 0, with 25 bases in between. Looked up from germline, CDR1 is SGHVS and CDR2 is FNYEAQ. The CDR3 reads CASSSLFGFGGPSSYEQYF. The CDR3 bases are TGTGCCAGCAGCTCCCTTTTCGGTTTCGGGGGACCTAGCTCCTACGAGCAGTACTTC.

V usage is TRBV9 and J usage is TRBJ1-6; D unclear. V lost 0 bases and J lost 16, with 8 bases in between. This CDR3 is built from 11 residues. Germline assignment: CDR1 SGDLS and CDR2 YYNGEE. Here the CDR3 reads CASSVGGQLHF. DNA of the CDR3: TGTGCCAGCAGCGTAGGTGGCCAACTCCACTTT.

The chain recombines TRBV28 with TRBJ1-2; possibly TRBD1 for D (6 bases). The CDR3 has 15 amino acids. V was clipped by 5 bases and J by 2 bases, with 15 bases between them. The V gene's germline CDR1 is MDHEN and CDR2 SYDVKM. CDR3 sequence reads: CASSPPLQGNYGYTF. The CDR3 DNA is TGTGCCAGCAGTCCGCCCCTACAGGGCAACTATGGCTACACCTTC.

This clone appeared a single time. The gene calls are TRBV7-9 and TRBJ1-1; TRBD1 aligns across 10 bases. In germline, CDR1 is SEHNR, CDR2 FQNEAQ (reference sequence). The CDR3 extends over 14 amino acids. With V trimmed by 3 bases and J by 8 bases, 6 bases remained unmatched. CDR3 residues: CASSFGQGGREAFF. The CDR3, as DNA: TGTGCCAGCAGCTTCGGACAGGGGGGCCGGGAAGCTTTCTTT.

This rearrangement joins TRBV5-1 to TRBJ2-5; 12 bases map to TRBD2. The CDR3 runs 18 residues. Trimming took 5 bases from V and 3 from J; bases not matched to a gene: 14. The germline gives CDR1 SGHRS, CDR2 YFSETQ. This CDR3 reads CASRPVLRLAGDEETQYF. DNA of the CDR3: TGCGCCAGCAGACCCGTCCTTCGACTAGCGGGGGACGAAGAGACCCAGTACTTC.

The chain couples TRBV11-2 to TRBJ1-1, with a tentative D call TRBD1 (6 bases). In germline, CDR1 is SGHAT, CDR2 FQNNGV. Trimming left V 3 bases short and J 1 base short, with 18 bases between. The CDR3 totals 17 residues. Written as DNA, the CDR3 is TGTGCCAGCAGCTTCCCCAGGGGAGGGGGACCGAACACTGAAGCTTTCTTT. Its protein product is CASSFPRGGGPNTEAFF.

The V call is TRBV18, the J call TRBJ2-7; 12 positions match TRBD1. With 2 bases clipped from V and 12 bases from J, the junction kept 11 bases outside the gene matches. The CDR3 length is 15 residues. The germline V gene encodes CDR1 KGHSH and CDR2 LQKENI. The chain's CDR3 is CASSPWGTGGAERYF. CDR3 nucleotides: TGTGCCAGCTCACCATGGGGGACAGGGGGCGCCGAACGGTACTTC.

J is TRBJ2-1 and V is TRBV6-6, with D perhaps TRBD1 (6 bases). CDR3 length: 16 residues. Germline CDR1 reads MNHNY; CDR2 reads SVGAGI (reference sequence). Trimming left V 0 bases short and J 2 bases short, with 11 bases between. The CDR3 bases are TGTGCCAGCAGTTACTCCGCACAGGGACCCTACAATGAGCAGTTCTTC. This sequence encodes CASSYSAQGPYNEQFF.

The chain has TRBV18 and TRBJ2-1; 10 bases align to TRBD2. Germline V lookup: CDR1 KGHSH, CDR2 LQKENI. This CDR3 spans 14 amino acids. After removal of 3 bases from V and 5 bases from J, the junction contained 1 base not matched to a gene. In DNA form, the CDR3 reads TGTGCCAGCTCACCTAGCGGGGGGAACAATGAGCAGTTCTTC. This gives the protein CASSPSGGNNEQFF.

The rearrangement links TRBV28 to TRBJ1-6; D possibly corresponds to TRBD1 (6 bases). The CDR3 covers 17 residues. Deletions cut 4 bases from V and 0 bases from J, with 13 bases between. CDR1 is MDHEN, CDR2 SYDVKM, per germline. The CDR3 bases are TGTGCCAGCAGTTCACAACAGGGTAGCTCCTATAATTCACCCCTCCACTTT. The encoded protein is CASSSQQGSSYNSPLHF.

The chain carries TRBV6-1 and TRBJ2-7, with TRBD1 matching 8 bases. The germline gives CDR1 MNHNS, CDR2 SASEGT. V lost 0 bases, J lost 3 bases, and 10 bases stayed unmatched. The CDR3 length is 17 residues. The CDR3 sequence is CASSEAGKTGDLYEQYF. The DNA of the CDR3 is TGTGCCAGCAGTGAAGCGGGCAAGACAGGGGATCTCTACGAGCAGTACTTC.

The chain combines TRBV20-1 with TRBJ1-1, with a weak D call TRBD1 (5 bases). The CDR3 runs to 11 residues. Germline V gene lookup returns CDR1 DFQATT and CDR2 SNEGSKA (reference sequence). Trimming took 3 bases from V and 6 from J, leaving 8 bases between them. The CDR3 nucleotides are TGCAGTGCTAGGACAGAGCCTGAAGCTTTCTTT. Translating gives CSARTEPEAFF.

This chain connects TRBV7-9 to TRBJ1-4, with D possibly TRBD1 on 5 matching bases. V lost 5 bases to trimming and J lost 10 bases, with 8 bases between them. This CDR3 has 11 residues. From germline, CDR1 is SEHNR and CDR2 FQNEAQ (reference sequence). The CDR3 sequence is CASSTRAKLFF. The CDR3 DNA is TGTGCCAGCAGCACCAGGGCAAAACTGTTTTTT.

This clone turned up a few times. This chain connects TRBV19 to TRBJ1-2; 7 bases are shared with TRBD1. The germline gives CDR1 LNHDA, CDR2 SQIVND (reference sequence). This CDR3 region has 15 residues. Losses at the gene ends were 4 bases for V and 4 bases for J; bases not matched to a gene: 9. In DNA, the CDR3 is TGTGCCAGTAGTAGGGACAGCCTCAACTCCTATGGCTACACCTTC. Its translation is CASSRDSLNSYGYTF.

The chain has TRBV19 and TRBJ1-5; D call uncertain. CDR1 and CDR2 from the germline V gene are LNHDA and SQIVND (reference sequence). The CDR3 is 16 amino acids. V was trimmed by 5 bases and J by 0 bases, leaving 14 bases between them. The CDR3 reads CASSVLEAYSNQPQHF. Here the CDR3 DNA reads TGTGCCAGTAGTGTCCTGGAGGCCTATAGCAATCAGCCCCAGCATTTT.

The CDR3 DNA follows: TGCGCCAGCAGCCAAGATCGTGTGGAGGGAAATCAGCCCCAGCATTTT. It codes for CASSQDRVEGNQPQHF. The rearrangement joins TRBV4-1 to TRBJ1-5; D remains unclear. V was pared by 0 bases and J by 4 bases, with 13 bases between. The CDR3 runs to 16 residues. In germline, CDR1 is MGHRA, CDR2 YSYEKL.

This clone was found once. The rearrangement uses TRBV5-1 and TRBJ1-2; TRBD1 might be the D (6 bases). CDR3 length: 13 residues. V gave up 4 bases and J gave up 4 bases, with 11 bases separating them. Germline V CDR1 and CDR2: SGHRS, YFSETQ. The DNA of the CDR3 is TGCGCCAGCAGCGATACAGGGACCTATGGCTACACCTTC. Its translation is CASSDTGTYGYTF.

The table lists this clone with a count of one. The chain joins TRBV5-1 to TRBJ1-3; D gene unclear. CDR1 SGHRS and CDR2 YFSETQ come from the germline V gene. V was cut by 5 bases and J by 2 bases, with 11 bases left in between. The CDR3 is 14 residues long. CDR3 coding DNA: TGCGCCAGCAGTCCTTCGCGGGCTGGAAACACCATATATTTT. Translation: CASSPSRAGNTIYF.

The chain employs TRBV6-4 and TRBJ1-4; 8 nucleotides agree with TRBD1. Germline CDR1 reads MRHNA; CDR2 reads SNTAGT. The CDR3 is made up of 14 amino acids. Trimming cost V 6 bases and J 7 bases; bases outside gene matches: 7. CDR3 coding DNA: TGTGCCAGCAGCGGGGCAGGGGGCCTTGAAAAACTGTTTTTT. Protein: CASSGAGGLEKLFF.

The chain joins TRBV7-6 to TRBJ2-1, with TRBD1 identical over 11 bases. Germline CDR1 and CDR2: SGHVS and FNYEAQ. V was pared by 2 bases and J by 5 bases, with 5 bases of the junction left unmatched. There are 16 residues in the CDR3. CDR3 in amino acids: CASSLRWTGGNNEQFF. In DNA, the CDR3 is TGTGCCAGCAGCTTACGTTGGACAGGGGGCAACAATGAGCAGTTCTTC.

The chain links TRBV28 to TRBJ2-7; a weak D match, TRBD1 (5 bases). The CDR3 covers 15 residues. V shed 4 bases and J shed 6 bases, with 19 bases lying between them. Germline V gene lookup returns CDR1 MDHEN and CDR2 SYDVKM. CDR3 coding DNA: TGTGCCAGCAGTTCCCCCCCCTTGGCAGGGCGCGAGCAGTACTTC. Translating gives CASSSPPLAGREQYF.

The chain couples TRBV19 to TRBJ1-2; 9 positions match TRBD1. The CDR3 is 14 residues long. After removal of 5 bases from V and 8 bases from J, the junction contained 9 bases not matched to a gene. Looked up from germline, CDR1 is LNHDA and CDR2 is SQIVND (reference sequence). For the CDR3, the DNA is TGTGCCAGTAGTCAAACAGGGGGCGAAGTAGGCTACACCTTC. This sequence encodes CASSQTGGEVGYTF.

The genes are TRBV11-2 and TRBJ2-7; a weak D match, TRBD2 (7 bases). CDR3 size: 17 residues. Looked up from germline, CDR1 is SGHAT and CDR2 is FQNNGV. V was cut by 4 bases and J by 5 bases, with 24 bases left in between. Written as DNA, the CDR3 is TGTGCCAGCAGCTCCGGCCCTCGGGGGGCCTTTATAGACGAGCAGTACTTC. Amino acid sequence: CASSSGPRGAFIDEQYF.

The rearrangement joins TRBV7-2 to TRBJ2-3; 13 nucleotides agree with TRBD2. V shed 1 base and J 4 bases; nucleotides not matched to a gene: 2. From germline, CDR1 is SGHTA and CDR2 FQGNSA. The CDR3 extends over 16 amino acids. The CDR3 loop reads CASSLGLAGGADTQYF. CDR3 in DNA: TGTGCCAGCAGCTTAGGACTAGCGGGGGGTGCAGATACGCAGTATTTT.